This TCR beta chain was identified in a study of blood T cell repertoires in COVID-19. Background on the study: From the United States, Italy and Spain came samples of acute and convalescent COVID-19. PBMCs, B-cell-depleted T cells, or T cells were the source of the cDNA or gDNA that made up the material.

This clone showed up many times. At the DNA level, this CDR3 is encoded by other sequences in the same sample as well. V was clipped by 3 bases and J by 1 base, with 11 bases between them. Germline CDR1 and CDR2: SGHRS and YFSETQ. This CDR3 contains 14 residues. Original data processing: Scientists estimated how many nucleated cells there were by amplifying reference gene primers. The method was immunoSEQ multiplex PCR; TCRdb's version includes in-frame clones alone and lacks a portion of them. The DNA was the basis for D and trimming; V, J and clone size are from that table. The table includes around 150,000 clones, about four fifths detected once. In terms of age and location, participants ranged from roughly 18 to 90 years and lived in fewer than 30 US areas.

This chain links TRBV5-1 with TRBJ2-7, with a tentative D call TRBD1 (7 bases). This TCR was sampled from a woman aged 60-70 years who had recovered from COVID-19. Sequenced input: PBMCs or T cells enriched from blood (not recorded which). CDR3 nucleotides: TGCGCCAGCAGCTCGGCAGGGGGGTCCTACGAGCAGTACTTC. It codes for CASSSAGGSYEQYF. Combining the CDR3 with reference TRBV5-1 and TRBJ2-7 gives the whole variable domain KAGVTQTPRYLIKTRGQQVTLSCSPISGHRSVSWYQQTPGQGLQFLFEYFSETQRNKGNFPGRFSGRQFSNSRSEMNVSTLELGDSALYLCASSSAGGSYEQYFGPGTRLTVT.